This T cell receptor (beta chain) was identified during a study of early T cells in non-severe SARS-CoV-2 infection. Germline V lookup: CDR1 SNHLY, CDR2 FYNNEI. Trimming removed 5 bases from V and 1 base from J, with 6 bases in between. The CDR3 contains 13 residues. Each cDNA molecule carried a unique molecular identifier. TCRdb fed the 5' RACE reads into MiXCR, producing one record per CDR3 protein. The sample consists of approximately 43,000 distinct CDR3 sequences, about 7% of them appearing once. In this sample, this clonotype turned up many times. Source material: whole blood. This receptor was obtained from an adult who was a healthcare worker with PCR-confirmed SARS-CoV-2 infection or an uninfected control (not recorded which). The chain recombines TRBV2 with TRBJ2-1, with D unresolved. The CDR3 region is CASSSVSYNEQFF. The CDR3 DNA reads TGTGCCAGCAGTTCTGTATCCTACAATGAGCAGTTCTTC.